What follows are 31 T cell receptor beta chains derived from one specimen sequenced in a study of cytomegalovirus exposure and HLA in healthy donors. The PCR contained 60 Vbeta and 13 Jbeta primers. Some clones are missing from TCRdb's copy, which holds only in-frame ones; the method was immunoSEQ multiplex PCR. Among approximately 120,000 clones listed, 60% to 85% were seen once. Sequencing was performed on PBMCs. All receptors come from a man aged 45-60 years in good health and CMV-seronegative.

V is TRBV5-1 and J is TRBJ2-3; 10 bases are shared with TRBD2. Germline lookup yields CDR1 SGHRS and CDR2 YFSETQ. The CDR3 contains 19 residues. The junction had 14 bases not matched to a gene; V was cut back by 4 bases and J by 0 bases. The CDR3 loop reads CASSPGGLAGVASTDTQYF. The CDR3, as DNA: TGCGCCAGCAGCCCGGGCGGGCTAGCGGGGGTCGCTAGCACAGATACGCAGTATTTT.

The V call is TRBV4-1, the J call TRBJ2-6; no definite D call. From germline, CDR1 is MGHRA and CDR2 YSYEKL. V was shortened by 7 bases and J by 0 bases, with 13 bases between the two germline ends. The CDR3 runs to 16 residues. CDR3: CASKVLPGSGANVLTF. The CDR3 DNA reads TGCGCCAGCAAAGTCCTACCTGGCTCTGGGGCCAACGTCCTGACTTTC.

The J gene is TRBJ1-2, the V gene TRBV7-3; the match to TRBD1 covers 7 bases. The CDR3 has 15 residues. The V gene end was trimmed by 5 bases and the J gene end by 2 bases; junction bases not matched to a gene: 8. Per the germline V gene, CDR1 is SGHTA and CDR2 is FQGTGA. CDR3 bases: TGTGCCAGCAGCATTCCGGACAGGTACAACTATGGCTACACCTTC. Translation: CASSIPDRYNYGYTF.

This rearrangement joins TRBV6-5 to TRBJ2-1; 8 nucleotides align to TRBD2. This CDR3 is built from 14 residues. The V and J ends lost 8 bases and 7 bases, in that order; junction bases with no gene match: 10. Germline V CDR1 and CDR2: MNHEY, SVGAGI. In DNA form, the CDR3 reads TGTGCCAGCTCGATGCGGGGGGCATGGAATGAGCAGTTCTTC. This codes for CASSMRGAWNEQFF.

Of note for this clone: Additional DNA sequences in this sample encode the identical CDR3. As DNA, the CDR3 is TGTGCCAGCAGCTTTAGGTCCGGAGGGGAGCAGTACGTC. Its translation is CASSFRSGGEQYV. This sequence joins TRBV5-5 and TRBJ2-7, with D perhaps matching TRBD2 (6 bases). CDR1 and CDR2 (germline): SGHKS, YYEKEE (reference sequence). The CDR3 is 13 residues long. V shed 2 bases and J shed 7 bases, with 13 bases lying between them.

The chain is built from TRBV7-9 and TRBJ1-2; possible D gene TRBD1, 5 bases. The CDR3 length is 14 residues. Germline-derived CDR1 and CDR2 are SEHNR and FQNEAQ (reference sequence). The germline V and J ends were trimmed by 2 bases and 6 bases, with 13 bases remaining between them. The CDR3 here is CASSLRGALNGYTF. The CDR3, as DNA: TGTGCCAGCAGCTTAAGGGGCGCCTTAAATGGCTACACCTTC.

V and J are TRBV14 and TRBJ1-5; 7 bases map to TRBD1. V lost 6 bases to trimming and J lost 3 bases; unmatched junction nucleotides: 5. Germline V CDR1 and CDR2: SGHDN, FVKESK. The CDR3 is made up of 14 amino acids. CDR3 DNA: TGTGCCAGCAGTCGACAGGGCTTCAATCAGCCCCAGCATTTT. Protein sequence: CASSRQGFNQPQHF.

The V gene is TRBV19, the J gene TRBJ2-1; 10 positions match TRBD1. CDR1 is LNHDA and CDR2 is SQIVND in the germline V gene (reference sequence). Germline trimming cut 7 bases from V and 8 bases from J; bases unmatched to any gene: 17. The CDR3 loop spans 17 amino acids. Here the CDR3 DNA reads TGTGCCAGTATGCCCCGGGACAGGGGACCGCTGAGGGATGAGCAGTTCTTC. Protein sequence: CASMPRDRGPLRDEQFF.

The chain combines TRBV4-3 with TRBJ1-4; D unresolved. The CDR3 is 15 amino acids. Germline V gives CDR1 LGHNA, CDR2 YSLEER. V gave up 2 bases and J gave up 0 bases, with 7 bases separating them. CDR3 loop: CASSQNVATNEKLFF. In DNA, the CDR3 is TGCGCCAGCAGCCAAAATGTAGCAACTAATGAAAAACTGTTTTTT.

The chain carries TRBV20-1 and TRBJ1-2; maybe TRBD1 (6 bases). In germline, CDR1 is DFQATT, CDR2 SNEGSKA (reference sequence). This CDR3 is 11 amino acids long. In nucleotides, the CDR3 is TGCATGAAAGACAGGCTAAATGGCTACACCTTC. It encodes CMKDRLNGYTF.

The V gene is TRBV6-5, the J gene TRBJ1-1, with D uncertain. This CDR3 is built from 13 residues. Germline loops: CDR1 MNHEY, CDR2 SVGAGI. V was cut by 4 bases and J by 1 base, with 7 bases left in between. The CDR3 DNA follows: TGTGCCAGCAGTTCGTCAGAGAACACTGAAGCTTTCTTT. It yields the protein CASSSSENTEAFF.

The V and J genes are TRBV11-2 and TRBJ2-7, with 12 bases aligning to TRBD2. Germline CDR1 reads SGHAT; CDR2 reads FQNNGV. This CDR3 has 15 amino acids. J lost 4 bases, V lost 5 bases, and 6 bases had no gene match. CDR3 sequence: CASSLTSGGPYEQYV. DNA for the CDR3: TGTGCCAGCAGCCTTACTAGCGGGGGGCCGTACGAGCAGTACGTC.

This chain joins TRBV10-3 and TRBJ1-2; 8 bases are a match to TRBD1. Looked up from germline, CDR1 is ENHRY and CDR2 is SYGVKD. The CDR3 extends over 14 amino acids. V was clipped by 3 bases and J by 4 bases; unmatched bases: 4. CDR3 region: CAISDPDRGYGYTF. The CDR3 bases are TGTGCCATCAGTGACCCAGACAGGGGCTATGGCTACACCTTC.

V usage is TRBV7-9 and J usage is TRBJ1-1; D call uncertain. Between the trimmed V and J ends, which lost 3 bases and 1 base, there was a span of 6 bases. The germline gives CDR1 SEHNR, CDR2 FQNEAQ (reference sequence). This CDR3 has 13 residues. CDR3 sequence: CASSLEGNTEAFF. CDR3 sequence (DNA): TGTGCCAGCAGCTTGGAGGGGAACACTGAAGCTTTCTTT.

Here the CDR3 reads CAWGARGEQYF. As DNA, the CDR3 is TGTGCCTGGGGGGCTCGCGGCGAGCAGTACTTC. The gene calls are TRBV30 and TRBJ2-5; tentatively, D is TRBD1 (5 bases). The DNA matches TRBJ2-7 better at its end, which makes the J call doubtful. The germline CDR1 and CDR2 sequences are GTSNPN and SVGIG (reference sequence). The CDR3 runs to 11 residues.

The rearrangement links TRBV15 to TRBJ1-2; the D gene is possibly TRBD1 (5 bases). V was cut by 0 bases and J by 2 bases, with 10 bases left in between. The CDR3 totals 15 residues. The germline gives CDR1 LNHNV, CDR2 YYDKDF (reference sequence). Here the CDR3 reads CATSRDRVANYGYTF. DNA of the CDR3: TGTGCCACCAGCAGAGACAGGGTGGCAAACTATGGCTACACCTTC.

V usage is TRBV4-2 and J usage is TRBJ1-3; D is possibly TRBD1 (6 bases). V lost 0 bases and J lost 0, with 9 bases in between. This CDR3 spans 16 amino acids. The germline gives CDR1 LGHNA, CDR2 YNFKEQ. Here the CDR3 reads CASSQEGTNSGNTIYF. CDR3 DNA: TGTGCCAGCAGCCAAGAGGGGACAAACTCTGGAAACACCATATATTTT.

This clone was recorded only once. V gene TRBV4-1 combines with J gene TRBJ1-1, with D perhaps TRBD1 (6 bases). The CDR3 consists of 15 residues. V lost 3 bases, J lost 5 bases, and 16 bases lay in between. The germline gives CDR1 MGHRA, CDR2 YSYEKL. The CDR3 loop is CASSQGLQGYTEAFF. The CDR3 bases are TGCGCCAGCAGCCAGGGTCTACAGGGATATACTGAAGCTTTCTTT.

V is TRBV2 and J is TRBJ1-3; D is possibly TRBD1 (6 bases). The CDR3 extends over 16 amino acids. Germline CDR1 SNHLY, CDR2 FYNNEI. V lost 6 bases and J lost 0, with 15 bases in between. The CDR3 here is CASSTRTAPSGNTIYF. The CDR3 nucleotides read TGTGCCAGCAGCACCAGGACAGCACCCTCTGGAAACACCATATATTTT.

V and J are TRBV27 and TRBJ1-3; possibly TRBD1 for D (6 bases). V lost 5 bases and J lost 3, with 20 bases in between. This CDR3 is built from 17 residues. Germline V CDR1 and CDR2: MNHEY, SMNVEV (reference sequence). CDR3 nucleotide sequence: TGTGCCAGCAGTCCTTCCACAGGGTTAGGAGGTGGAAACACCATATATTTT. Its protein is CASSPSTGLGGGNTIYF.

The chain recombines TRBV5-5 with TRBJ2-5; tentative D call: TRBD1 (6 bases). Trimming cost V 4 bases and J 1 base, with 11 bases left between them. CDR3 length equals 14 residues. The germline CDR1 and CDR2 sequences are SGHKS and YYEKEE (reference sequence). As DNA, the CDR3 is TGTGCCAGCAGCCAAACAGGGATCCAAGAGACCCAGTACTTC. Its protein is CASSQTGIQETQYF.

This clone was seen a few times. The chain employs TRBV5-6 and TRBJ2-3, with D hard to call. The ends were cut back, 0 bases at V and 0 bases at J, with 5 bases in the middle. Germline loops: CDR1 SGHDT, CDR2 YYEEEE. This CDR3 has 14 amino acids. CDR3 bases: TGTGCCAGCAGCTTGGCTCTCAGCACAGATACGCAGTATTTT. The encoded protein is CASSLALSTDTQYF.

The chain couples TRBV5-1 to TRBJ2-3; 8 nucleotides line up with TRBD1. This CDR3 comprises 15 residues. Looked up from germline, CDR1 is SGHRS and CDR2 is YFSETQ. Trimming at V came to 4 bases and at J to 3 bases, leaving 7 bases not matched to a gene. CDR3 DNA sequence: TGCGCCAGCAGCCCCGCGGGACAGGTGACAGATACGCAGTATTTT. This encodes CASSPAGQVTDTQYF.

The J gene is TRBJ2-2, the V gene TRBV10-3; 9 bases agree with TRBD1. CDR1 and CDR2 from the germline V gene are ENHRY and SYGVKD. The CDR3 totals 17 residues. V was clipped by 6 bases and J by 0 bases; unmatched bases: 8. The CDR3 sequence is CAIRPDRGAANTGELFF. In DNA form, the CDR3 reads TGTGCCATCAGACCAGACAGGGGGGCAGCGAACACCGGGGAGCTGTTTTTT.

The genes are TRBV7-2 and TRBJ1-3; possibly TRBD1 for D (5 bases). CDR3 length equals 13 residues. From germline, CDR1 is SGHTA and CDR2 FQGNSA. The ends were cut back, 1 base at V and 9 bases at J, with 10 bases in the middle. CDR3 sequence: CASSLGGDRTIYF. The CDR3 region has the DNA TGTGCCAGCAGCTTAGGGGGGGATCGCACCATATATTTT. Full variable domain (remainder filled in from reference TRBV7-2 and TRBJ1-3): GAGVSQSPSNKVTEKGKDVELRCDPISGHTALYWYRQSLGQGLEFLIYFQGNSAPDKSGLPSDRFSAERTGGSVSTLTIQRTQQEDSAVYLCASSLGGDRTIYFGEGSWLTVV.

In DNA, the CDR3 is TGTGCCAGTCCCGTCAGACGGCGGTGGTTGTACGAGCAGTACGTC. It is translated as CASPVRRRWLYEQYV. The chain recombines TRBV19 with TRBJ2-7; the D is unclear. The CDR3 length is 15 residues. Trimming shortened V by 8 bases and J by 4 bases, and 21 bases separated the two germline ends. Germline CDR1 LNHDA, CDR2 SQIVND (reference sequence).

This chain links TRBV2 with TRBJ2-3, with D possibly being TRBD1 (6 bases). Trimming took 7 bases from V and 2 from J, leaving 28 bases between them. Germline V gene data show CDR1 as SNHLY and CDR2 as FYNNEI. This CDR3 is 19 amino acids long. The CDR3 is CASTTDPEGGIVLTDTQYF. The CDR3 DNA sequence: TGTGCCAGCACAACTGATCCGGAAGGGGGAATAGTACTCACAGATACGCAGTATTTT.

The chain is built from TRBV14 and TRBJ2-5, with TRBD2 matching over 9 bases. The J segment lost 1 base and the V segment lost 4 bases, leaving 7 bases of the junction unmatched. Germline V gene data show CDR1 as SGHDN and CDR2 as FVKESK. The CDR3 is made up of 16 amino acids. The CDR3 protein is CASSPRGLAGQETQYF. The CDR3 DNA reads as TGTGCCAGCAGCCCGAGGGGACTAGCAGGCCAAGAGACCCAGTACTTC.

This chain uses TRBV6-6 with TRBJ2-2; 10 bases align to TRBD1. V lost 5 bases, J lost 3 bases, and 6 bases stayed unmatched. Germline CDR1 reads MNHNY; CDR2 reads SVGAGI (reference sequence). The CDR3 runs 16 residues. CDR3 sequence (DNA): TGTGCCAGCAGTCGTCCCGGGACAGGGGACACCGGGGAGCTGTTTTTT. This codes for CASSRPGTGDTGELFF.

The chain recombines TRBV11-2 with TRBJ1-1; D might be TRBD1 (6 bases). This CDR3 has 14 residues. The germline gives CDR1 SGHAT, CDR2 FQNNGV. With 5 bases removed from V and 0 bases from J, the gap between germline ends came to 10 bases. CDR3 DNA sequence: TGTGCCAGCAGCCCCGGACAGATGAACACTGAAGCTTTCTTT. Encoded protein: CASSPGQMNTEAFF.

The chain carries TRBV6-5 and TRBJ1-6; 8 nucleotides line up with TRBD1. The CDR3 is made up of 14 amino acids. V was clipped by 7 bases and J by 10 bases; unmatched bases: 9. CDR1 is MNHEY, CDR2 SVGAGI, per germline. The CDR3 DNA sequence: TGTGCCAGCACCAGGACAGGGAAAGAATCACCCCTCCACTTT. As protein: CASTRTGKESPLHF.